This T cell receptor beta chain derives from a study of blood T cell repertoires in COVID-19. Germline CDR1 reads KGHDR; CDR2 reads SFDVKD. CDR3 length: 14 amino acids. V lost 3 bases, J lost 9 bases, and 1 base stayed unmatched. Study processing details: Cell counts per sample came from amplifying reference gene primers. TCRdb's copy holds only in-frame clones and misses some; the assay was immunoSEQ multiplex PCR. V, J and clone size are those of that table, while D and trimming were read from the DNA. Of approximately 58,000 clones in the sample, roughly 84% were seen once. The receptor was isolated from a woman aged 60-75 years with acute or convalescent COVID-19. The sample comprised peripheral blood. The chain carries TRBV24-1 and TRBJ2-1, with 13 positions matching TRBD2. For the CDR3, the DNA is TGTGCCACCAGTGATCGACTAGCGGGGGGTGAGCAGTTCTTC. Translating it yields CATSDRLAGGEQFF.